The 7 T cell receptor beta chains in this list originate from one sample, sequenced in a study of cytomegalovirus exposure and HLA in healthy donors. In the PCR, 60 Vbeta and 13 Jbeta primers were used. Assay: immunoSEQ multiplex PCR; the TCRdb copy retains only in-frame clones and omits some. The data contain approximately 79,000 clones, more than 60% of them singletons. Sequencing input: PBMCs. These receptors originate from a male donor in good health and CMV-seropositive.

In this sample, this clone turned up a few times. The chain is built from TRBV4-1 and TRBJ2-7, with 7 bases fitting TRBD2. V was clipped by 1 base and J by 0 bases; unmatched bases: 6. The length of the CDR3 is 16 residues. The germline CDR1 and CDR2 sequences are MGHRA and YSYEKL. In DNA form, the CDR3 reads TGCGCCAGCAGCCAAGGGCGCGGGGGTCCCTCCTACGAGCAGTACTTC. It specifies CASSQGRGGPSYEQYF.

This clone was recorded a few times. The rearrangement links TRBV10-3 to TRBJ1-1; D is unresolved. The germline V gene has CDR1 ENHRY and CDR2 SYGVKD. There are 14 residues in the CDR3. V dropped 0 bases and J dropped 9 bases, with 14 bases sitting between them. CDR3 in amino acids: CAISESNAGRKAFF. The CDR3 nucleotides read TGTGCCATCAGTGAGTCGAACGCAGGTCGAAAAGCTTTCTTT.

The V gene is TRBV5-1, the J gene TRBJ2-5; TRBD1 matches at 8 bases. The CDR3 sequence is 15 residues long. Germline CDR1 and CDR2: SGHRS and YFSETQ. With 3 bases clipped from V and 5 bases from J, the junction kept 9 bases outside the gene matches. The CDR3: CASSSDRVAKETQYF. In DNA form, the CDR3 reads TGCGCCAGCAGCTCGGACAGGGTAGCAAAGGAGACCCAGTACTTC.

The rearrangement joins TRBV9 to TRBJ2-1, with D possibly matching TRBD1 (6 bases). Germline V gene lookup returns CDR1 SGDLS and CDR2 YYNGEE. The V gene lost 2 bases and the J gene lost 5 bases, with 14 bases spanning the gap. This CDR3 has 15 residues. The CDR3 sequence: CASSVRARGDNEQFF. The CDR3 DNA is TGTGCCAGCAGCGTGAGGGCCAGGGGCGACAATGAGCAGTTCTTC.

V gene TRBV9 combines with J gene TRBJ2-3, with 10 bases aligning to TRBD2. CDR1 SGDLS and CDR2 YYNGEE come from the germline V gene. CDR3 length: 16 amino acids. V lost 2 bases, J lost 6 bases, and 9 bases stayed unmatched. This CDR3 reads CASSVTPAGGADTQYF. The CDR3 DNA follows: TGTGCCAGCAGCGTGACTCCAGCGGGGGGGGCGGATACGCAGTATTTT.

The chain is built from TRBV7-9 and TRBJ2-1; TRBD2 matches at 12 bases. The length of the CDR3 is 19 residues. V lost 0 bases, J lost 4 bases, and 10 bases stayed unmatched. CDR1 and CDR2 (germline): SEHNR, FQNEAQ (reference sequence). Here the CDR3 reads CASSLAIAATSGGYNEQFF. In nucleotides, the CDR3 is TGTGCCAGCAGCTTAGCGATTGCCGCGACTAGCGGGGGTTACAATGAGCAGTTCTTC.

This clone was seen more than once but under ten times. V usage is TRBV7-9 and J usage is TRBJ2-7; D not certain. Germline lookup yields CDR1 SEHNR and CDR2 FQNEAQ (reference sequence). The CDR3 extends over 15 amino acids. V was shortened by 5 bases and J by 3 bases, with 17 bases between the two germline ends. The CDR3 here is CASSRLIGARYEQYF. The CDR3 DNA follows: TGTGCCAGCAGCCGGCTAATAGGAGCACGCTACGAGCAGTACTTC.